Presented here are 6 T cell receptor beta chains from one specimen sequenced in a study of T-cell memory formation after mild COVID-19 (dated by TCRdb to the early 2020s). The library was built by means of 5' RACE. TCRdb shows the sequencer as Illumina NovaSeq 6000. In TCRdb, the public reads were trimmed at Q25 with fastp and aligned with MiXCR, with productive beta chains retained. Entries that share a CDR3 protein sequence are merged under the most common genes and DNA. The sample profile shows about 200,000 distinct CDR3 sequences; around 9.1% of them were found once. Jointly, the top ten make up roughly 4% of the sample. Input material: PBMCs or a T cell subset sorted from them (not recorded which). Source of these receptors: a man younger than 30 who had mild COVID-19 (a few samples of this study predate the infection). The sample titles of this study are shuffled in the database, so cell type and time point are left out; the donor was told from shared clones.

This clonotype turned up a few times. The chain joins TRBV5-1 to TRBJ2-3; D is tentatively TRBD1 or TRBD2 (7 bases each). CDR1 is SGHRS, CDR2 YFSETQ, per germline. V dropped 7 bases and J dropped 0 bases, with 12 bases sitting between them. The length of the CDR3 is 14 residues. The CDR3 sequence: CASWGGGSTDTQYF. The DNA of the CDR3 is TGCGCCAGCTGGGGAGGGGGCAGCACAGATACGCAGTATTTT.

The chain is built from TRBV5-4 and TRBJ1-1; the match to TRBD1 covers 8 bases. This CDR3 has 16 residues. Losses at the gene ends were 4 bases for V and 0 bases for J; bases not matched to a gene: 8. In germline, CDR1 is SGHNT, CDR2 YYREEE (reference sequence). The chain's CDR3 is CASSHRQGTMNTEAFF. The DNA of the CDR3 is TGTGCCAGCAGCCACCGACAGGGGACGATGAACACTGAAGCTTTCTTT.

The sample holds many counts of this clonotype. The chain combines TRBV2 with TRBJ2-1; 13 bases are shared with TRBD2. Trimming removed 3 bases from V and 8 bases from J; junction bases left unmatched: 4. This CDR3 has 15 amino acids. CDR1 is SNHLY, CDR2 FYNNEI, per germline. The CDR3 nucleotides are TGTGCCAGCAGTGATGCACTAGCGGGGGGGCATGAGCAGTTCTTC. It codes for CASSDALAGGHEQFF.

This clonotype was observed many times. V is TRBV7-9 and J is TRBJ2-1, with 9 bases lining up with TRBD1. Germline values: CDR1 SEHNR, CDR2 FQNEAQ (reference sequence). The trim removed 2 bases at V and 11 bases at J, leaving 10 bases unmatched. This CDR3 has 15 amino acids. CDR3 nucleotides: TGTGCCAGCAGCTTACCCGGACAGGGGACGGGGAAGCAGTTCTTC. It translates to CASSLPGQGTGKQFF.

This chain uses TRBV7-2 with TRBJ2-3; 8 bases line up with TRBD2. The germline V gene has CDR1 SGHTA and CDR2 FQGNSA. The CDR3 is 15 residues long. The V and J ends lost 3 bases and 2 bases, in that order; junction bases with no gene match: 4. Here the CDR3 DNA reads TGTGCCAGCAGCTTCCGGCGGGGGGCCACAGATACGCAGTATTTT. This codes for CASSFRRGATDTQYF.

The chain employs TRBV7-6 and TRBJ2-2; D is possibly TRBD2 (6 bases). The CDR3 has 17 residues. Looked up from germline, CDR1 is SGHVS and CDR2 is FNYEAQ. The germline V and J ends were trimmed by 3 bases and 0 bases, with 14 bases remaining between them. The CDR3 DNA sequence: TGTGCCAGCAGCTTGGGTGGCGGGGCGACGAACACCGGGGAGCTGTTTTTT. Translation gives CASSLGGGATNTGELFF.